This paragraph covers one T cell receptor (beta chain) sequence. Original analysis: Reference gene primer amplification gave nucleated cell count estimates. Assay used: immunoSEQ multiplex PCR; TCRdb lists only in-frame clones, some missing. From that table come the V and J calls and clone size; the DNA was used to work out D and trimming. The table shows 210,000 or so clones, with 65% to 85% occurring only once. The data were taken from a study of blood T cell repertoires in COVID-19. Study as a whole: Acute and convalescent COVID-19 specimens originated in the United States, Italy and Spain. T cells, B-cell-depleted T cells, or PBMCs provided the cDNA or gDNA that served as material.

Germline V gives CDR1 SGHNT, CDR2 YYREEE (reference sequence). The CDR3 consists of 13 residues. V was clipped by 4 bases and J by 4 bases, with 9 bases between them. Specimen: peripheral blood. J is TRBJ2-1 and V is TRBV5-4; D may be TRBD1 (6 bases). This receptor was taken from a woman older than 75 with acute or convalescent COVID-19. CDR3 sequence: CASSRQEYNEQFF. The DNA for the CDR3 is TGTGCCAGCAGCCGACAGGAGTACAATGAGCAGTTCTTC.